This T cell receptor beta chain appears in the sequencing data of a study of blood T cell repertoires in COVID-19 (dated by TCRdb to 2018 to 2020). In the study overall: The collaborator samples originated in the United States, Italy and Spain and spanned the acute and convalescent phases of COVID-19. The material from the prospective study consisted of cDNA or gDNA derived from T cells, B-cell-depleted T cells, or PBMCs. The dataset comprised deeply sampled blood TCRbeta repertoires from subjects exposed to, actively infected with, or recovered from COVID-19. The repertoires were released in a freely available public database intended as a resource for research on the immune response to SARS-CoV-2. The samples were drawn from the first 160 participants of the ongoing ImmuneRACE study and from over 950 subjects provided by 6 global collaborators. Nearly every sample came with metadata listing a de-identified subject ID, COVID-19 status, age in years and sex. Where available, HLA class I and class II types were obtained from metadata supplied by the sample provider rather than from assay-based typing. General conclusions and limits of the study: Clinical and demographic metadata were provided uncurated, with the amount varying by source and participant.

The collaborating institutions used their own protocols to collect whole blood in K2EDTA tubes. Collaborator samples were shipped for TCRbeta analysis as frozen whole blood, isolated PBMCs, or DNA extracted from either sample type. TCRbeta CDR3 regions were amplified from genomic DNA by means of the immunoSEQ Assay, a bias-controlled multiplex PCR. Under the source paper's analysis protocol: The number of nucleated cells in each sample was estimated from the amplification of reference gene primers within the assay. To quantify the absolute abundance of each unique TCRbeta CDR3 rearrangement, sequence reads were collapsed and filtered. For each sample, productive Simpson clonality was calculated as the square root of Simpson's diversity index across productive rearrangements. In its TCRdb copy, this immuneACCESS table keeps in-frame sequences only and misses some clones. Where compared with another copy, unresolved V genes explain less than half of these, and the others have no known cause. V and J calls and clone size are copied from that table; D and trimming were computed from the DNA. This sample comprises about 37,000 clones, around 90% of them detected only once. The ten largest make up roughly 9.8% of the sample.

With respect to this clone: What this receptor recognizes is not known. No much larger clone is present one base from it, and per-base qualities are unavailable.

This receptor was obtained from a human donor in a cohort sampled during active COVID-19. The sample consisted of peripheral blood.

The DNA is as follows: TGTGCCAGCAGCCTAAAGGAGGGACCGAACACTGAAGCTTTCTTT. Translated, this gives CASSLKEGPNTEAFF. The chain was built from TRBV7-2 and TRBJ1-1; TRBD1 is a possible D gene, resting on 5 matching bases. Trimming costs V 5 bases and J 1 base, and their ends lie 14 bases apart. The CDR3 covers 15 residues, taking in both the cysteine and the phenylalanine. Just CDR3 DNA is preserved here, 45 bases in frame from base 1. CDR1 and CDR2, per the germline V gene, are SGHTA and FQGNSA.